Presented here are 17 T cell receptor beta chains from one specimen sequenced in a study of shared clonotypes between healthy human individuals. The repertoire was sequenced with immunoSEQ multiplex PCR; TCRdb's copy has only in-frame clones and lacks some. The data contain about 980,000 clones, approximately 76% of them seen just once; the ten biggest clones take up about 1.5%. What was sequenced was memory CD4+ T cells sorted from blood. Subset defined: CD45RA-negative fraction. The receptors were gathered from a man between 18 and 35 years old in good health.

V usage is TRBV6-5 and J usage is TRBJ1-5; no clear D gene. The CDR3 length is 13 residues. Germline V gene lookup returns CDR1 MNHEY and CDR2 SVGAGI. The V gene lost 8 bases and the J gene lost 4 bases, with 12 bases spanning the gap. DNA of the CDR3: TGTGCCAGCGGGAGAGGGTCGAATCAGCCCCAGCATTTT. This encodes CASGRGSNQPQHF.

This chain links TRBV4-3 with TRBJ2-5, with 13 bases lining up with TRBD2. V shed 3 bases and J 5 bases; nucleotides not matched to a gene: 9. Germline CDR1 LGHNA, CDR2 YSLEER. The CDR3 totals 17 residues. CDR3 residues: CASSQGTSGNFGETQYF. DNA for the CDR3: TGCGCCAGCAGCCAGGGGACTAGCGGGAACTTTGGGGAGACCCAGTACTTC.

V and J are TRBV2 and TRBJ2-2; D gene ambiguous. CDR3 length: 12 residues. CDR1 and CDR2 (germline): SNHLY, FYNNEI. Trimming stripped 3 bases from V and 9 bases from J, with 8 bases between. In DNA form, the CDR3 reads TGTGCCAGCAGTGATCCTGTCCGGGAGCTGTTTTTT. Translating it yields CASSDPVRELFF.

Comments on this clone: The likely explanation is a read error, given a far larger clone one base away. For the CDR3, the DNA is TGTGCTAGCAGCCCCGGGACAGGGTCCTACGAGCAGTACTTC. It translates to CASSPGTGSYEQYF. J is TRBJ2-7 and V is TRBV7-7, with 9 bases matching TRBD1. This CDR3 is 14 amino acids long. The V gene's germline CDR1 is SSHAT and CDR2 FNYEAQ (reference sequence).

The V gene is TRBV10-1, the J gene TRBJ2-3; a weak D match, TRBD2 (6 bases). CDR1 and CDR2 (germline): WNHNN, SYGVQD (reference sequence). The length of the CDR3 is 13 residues. Between the trimmed V and J ends, which lost 4 bases and 1 base, there was a span of 6 bases. CDR3 protein: CASSAGGTDTQYF. CDR3 DNA: TGCGCCAGCAGTGCGGGGGGCACAGATACGCAGTATTTT.

This clone was counted many times. The genes are TRBV5-4 and TRBJ2-3, with TRBD2 matching 8 bases. The CDR3 contains 14 residues. With V trimmed by 7 bases and J by 0 bases, 4 bases remained unmatched. Germline loops: CDR1 SGHNT, CDR2 YYREEE (reference sequence). CDR3 in amino acids: CASGGGPSTDTQYF. Written as DNA, the CDR3 is TGTGCCAGCGGCGGGGGGCCAAGCACAGATACGCAGTATTTT.

The chain joins TRBV4-3 to TRBJ2-1; 11 nucleotides line up with TRBD2. Germline CDR1 reads LGHNA; CDR2 reads YSLEER. This CDR3 spans 16 amino acids. Trimming cost V 1 base and J 7 bases; bases outside gene matches: 6. The CDR3 nucleotides read TGCGCCAGCAGCCAAGGATCCCTAGCGGGAGGAAATGAGCAGTTCTTC. Residues: CASSQGSLAGGNEQFF.

As to this clone: This same CDR3 is encoded by further DNA sequences in the sample. CDR3: CASSQGLAGVNEQFF. The CDR3 nucleotides read TGCGCCAGCAGCCAAGGTCTAGCCGGGGTAAATGAGCAGTTCTTC. This chain uses TRBV4-3 with TRBJ2-1; a weak D match, TRBD2 (5 bases). The CDR3 has 15 residues. Trimming cost V 1 base and J 7 bases, with 14 bases left between them. Germline CDR1 is LGHNA and CDR2 is YSLEER.

The chain couples TRBV7-2 to TRBJ2-7, with 7 bases matching TRBD1. The V gene's germline CDR1 is SGHTA and CDR2 FQGNSA. The CDR3 is 13 amino acids. After removal of 4 bases from V and 9 bases from J, the junction contained 9 bases not matched to a gene. CDR3 loop: CASSSRQGRGQYF. DNA for the CDR3: TGTGCCAGCAGCTCCCGACAGGGAAGGGGGCAGTACTTC.

Regarding this clone: With a much larger clone just one base away, this may be a read error. At the DNA level, this CDR3 is encoded by other sequences in the same sample as well. The chain is built from TRBV10-3 and TRBJ1-1; tentative D call: TRBD1 (6 bases). Germline V gene sequence: CDR1 ENHRY, CDR2 SYGVKD. V lost 2 bases, J lost 1 base, and 8 bases lay in between. There are 14 residues in the CDR3. CDR3 protein: CAISEGQPNTEAFF. The CDR3 nucleotides read TGTGCCATCAGTGAGGGACAGCCGAACACTGAAGCTTTCTTT.

CDR3: CASSLWGDNEKLFF. The CDR3 bases are TGTGCCAGCAGTTTATGGGGAGATAATGAAAAACTGTTTTTT. The chain is built from TRBV27 and TRBJ1-4; D is uncertain. CDR1 and CDR2 (germline): MNHEY, SMNVEV (reference sequence). V was shortened by 1 base and J by 4 bases, with 7 bases between the two germline ends. The CDR3 extends over 14 amino acids.

This clone appeared a few times. The V call is TRBV6-5, the J call TRBJ1-2; D unresolved. The germline V and J ends were trimmed by 6 bases and 4 bases, with 9 bases remaining between them. The length of the CDR3 is 12 residues. Germline assignment: CDR1 MNHEY and CDR2 SVGAGI. The DNA for the CDR3 is TGTGCCAGCAGGTCGGATACCTATGGCTACACCTTC. The encoded protein is CASRSDTYGYTF.

V gene TRBV9 combines with J gene TRBJ2-2; perhaps D is TRBD1 or TRBD2 (5 bases each). V lost 2 bases and J lost 5, with 13 bases in between. The CDR3 runs to 15 residues. In germline, CDR1 is SGDLS, CDR2 YYNGEE. The CDR3 loop is CASSVSGTPTGELFF. The CDR3 DNA is TGTGCCAGCAGCGTCTCCGGGACCCCGACCGGGGAGCTGTTTTTT. Complete variable domain (other parts from reference TRBV9 and TRBJ2-2): DSGVTQTPKHLITATGQRVTLRCSPRSGDLSVYWYQQSLDQGLQFLIQYYNGEERAKGNILERFSAQQFPDLHSELNLSSLELGDSALYFCASSVSGTPTGELFFGEGSRLTVL.

This clone was recorded a few times. V is TRBV6-6 and J is TRBJ1-5, with 12 bases fitting TRBD1. CDR3 length equals 16 residues. V trimming: 5 bases; J trimming: 8 bases; junction bases outside the gene matches: 10. The germline V gene has CDR1 MNHNY and CDR2 SVGAGI (reference sequence). In DNA form, the CDR3 reads TGTGCCAGCAGTCATCATGGGACAGGGGGCGCAGAGCCCCAGCATTTT. As protein: CASSHHGTGGAEPQHF.

The chain uses TRBV7-2 and TRBJ1-2, with D hard to call. V gave up 3 bases and J gave up 4 bases, with 15 bases separating them. The germline V gene has CDR1 SGHTA and CDR2 FQGNSA. CDR3 length equals 15 residues. DNA of the CDR3: TGTGCCAGCAGCTTGGCCCCCGGACGGATCTATGGCTACACCTTC. Amino acids: CASSLAPGRIYGYTF.

CDR3 bases: TGTGCCAGCAGCTTTGTCATCGTCGGGGAGCTGTTTTTT. It is translated as CASSFVIVGELFF. The V call is TRBV11-2, the J call TRBJ2-2; the D is unclear. V was shortened by 3 bases and J by 7 bases, with 9 bases between the two germline ends. There are 13 residues in the CDR3. Looked up from germline, CDR1 is SGHAT and CDR2 is FQNNGV.

V and J are TRBV12-2 and TRBJ2-1; the DNA was not used to check the table's D call, TRBD2. TRBV12-2 is a known pseudogene. The CDR3 loop spans 17 amino acids. The DNA of the CDR3 is TGTGCAAGTCGCTTAGGCTTAAAGCGGGCCCCCTACAATGAGCAGTTCTTC. Its translation: CASRLGLKRAPYNEQFF.